The 12 T cell receptor beta chains below come from one sample, sequenced in a study of shared clonotypes between healthy human individuals. Sequenced by immunoSEQ multiplex PCR; TCRdb stores in-frame clones only, minus some. The sample gives approximately 980,000 clones, 76% of which show up once; approximately 1.5% is in the top ten. The sample consisted of memory CD4+ T cells sorted from blood. Subset specified: CD45RA-negative fraction. These receptors were obtained from a man aged 18 to 35 in good health.

The genes are TRBV7-2 and TRBJ1-4; D possibly corresponds to TRBD1 (6 bases). Trimming removed 4 bases from V and 6 bases from J, with 9 bases in between. The CDR3 extends over 13 amino acids. CDR1 and CDR2 (germline): SGHTA, FQGNSA. This CDR3 reads CASSSRQDEKLFF. DNA of the CDR3: TGTGCCAGCAGCTCCCGACAGGATGAAAAACTGTTTTTT. Variable domain in full (rest from reference TRBV7-2 and TRBJ1-4): GAGVSQSPSNKVTEKGKDVELRCDPISGHTALYWYRQSLGQGLEFLIYFQGNSAPDKSGLPSDRFSAERTGGSVSTLTIQRTQQEDSAVYLCASSSRQDEKLFFGSGTQLSVL.

This CDR3 is CASTAVQGGGYTF. The CDR3 DNA is TGTGCCAGCACCGCAGTGCAGGGCGGTGGCTACACCTTC. The V call is TRBV7-2, the J call TRBJ1-2; a possible D gene is TRBD1 (5 bases). Per the germline V gene, CDR1 is SGHTA and CDR2 is FQGNSA. V lost 7 bases and J lost 7, with 16 bases in between. CDR3 size: 13 residues. Looking up the rest from reference TRBV7-2 and TRBJ1-2 gives the full variable domain: GAGVSQSPSNKVTEKGKDVELRCDPISGHTALYWYRQSLGQGLEFLIYFQGNSAPDKSGLPSDRFSAERTGGSVSTLTIQRTQQEDSAVYLCASTAVQGGGYTFGSGTRLTVV.

The V gene is TRBV5-5, the J gene TRBJ1-5; D perhaps matches TRBD1 (6 bases). The CDR3 totals 15 residues. V lost 3 bases, J lost 0 bases, and 10 bases lay in between. Germline lookup yields CDR1 SGHKS and CDR2 YYEKEE (reference sequence). Written as DNA, the CDR3 is TGTGCCAGCAGCTGGGACACCTTTAGCAATCAGCCCCAGCATTTT. Its protein product is CASSWDTFSNQPQHF.

The chain combines TRBV6-5 with TRBJ1-3; D uncertain. Deletions cut 0 bases from V and 3 bases from J, with 6 bases between. The CDR3 is 14 residues long. Germline values: CDR1 MNHEY, CDR2 SVGAGI. DNA for the CDR3: TGTGCCAGCAGTTACTCGATGTTTGGAAACACCATATATTTT. Translated, it gives CASSYSMFGNTIYF.

The chain joins TRBV28 to TRBJ1-6; 8 bases line up with TRBD1. V trimming: 6 bases; J trimming: 8 bases; junction bases outside the gene matches: 0. Germline values: CDR1 MDHEN, CDR2 SYDVKM. The CDR3 covers 12 residues. This chain's CDR3 is CASRTGDSPLHF. The CDR3 region has the DNA TGTGCCAGCAGGACAGGGGATTCACCCCTCCACTTT.

The chain recombines TRBV5-4 with TRBJ2-7, with 8 nucleotides matching TRBD2. After removal of 4 bases from V and 2 bases from J, the junction contained 8 bases not matched to a gene. The CDR3 runs to 15 residues. Germline V lookup: CDR1 SGHNT, CDR2 YYREEE (reference sequence). The DNA of the CDR3 is TGTGCCAGCAGCCGTAGCGGGGAGCCGCCCTACGAGCAGTACTTC. Its translation: CASSRSGEPPYEQYF.

This rearrangement joins TRBV2 to TRBJ2-2; 10 bases are a match to TRBD2. The junction had 2 bases not matched to a gene; V was cut back by 5 bases and J by 2 bases. Germline V gives CDR1 SNHLY, CDR2 FYNNEI. The CDR3 sequence is 15 residues long. DNA for the CDR3: TGTGCCAGCAGTACTAGCGGGACTAACACCGGGGAGCTGTTTTTT. Translating it yields CASSTSGTNTGELFF.

Details on this clone: Within the sample, other DNA sequences also encode this same CDR3. The genes are TRBV5-5 and TRBJ1-2, with a weak D call TRBD1 (5 bases). The CDR3 is made up of 14 amino acids. V was pared by 0 bases and J by 4 bases, with 10 bases between. Germline CDR1 and CDR2: SGHKS and YYEKEE (reference sequence). CDR3 coding DNA: TGTGCCAGCAGCTTGGGAACAGGTCCCTATGGCTACACCTTC. As protein: CASSLGTGPYGYTF.

The chain uses TRBV6-5 and TRBJ1-4, with D maybe TRBD1 (5 bases). CDR1 and CDR2 (germline): MNHEY, SVGAGI. V dropped 6 bases and J dropped 5 bases, with 16 bases sitting between them. The CDR3 is made up of 15 amino acids. This CDR3 is CASRSLGVYNEKLFF. CDR3 sequence (DNA): TGTGCCAGCAGGTCATTAGGGGTGTACAATGAAAAACTGTTTTTT.

At least ten counts were recorded for this clone. The rearrangement joins TRBV14 to TRBJ1-2, with 8 bases aligning to TRBD1. Germline CDR1 is SGHDN and CDR2 is FVKESK. This CDR3 is built from 15 residues. V lost 4 bases and J lost 4; bases outside the gene matches: 8. CDR3 in DNA: TGTGCCAGCAGCCCTGGCTCAGGGGGCCTCTATGGCTACACCTTC. This translates into CASSPGSGGLYGYTF.

The V call is TRBV7-8, the J call TRBJ2-1; perhaps TRBD1 as D (5 bases). The CDR3 is 17 residues long. The germline gives CDR1 SGHVS, CDR2 FQNEAQ. V was cut by 5 bases and J by 7 bases, with 24 bases left in between. The CDR3 region is CASSPGARGLGKNEQFF. CDR3 nucleotides: TGTGCCAGCAGCCCTGGGGCCCGTGGTTTAGGGAAGAATGAGCAGTTCTTC.

The chain employs TRBV6-5 and TRBJ1-2, with D maybe TRBD1 (6 bases). The CDR3 runs to 14 residues. The V end lost 6 bases, the J end lost 12 bases, and 23 bases lay between the germline ends. The germline gives CDR1 MNHEY, CDR2 SVGAGI. In nucleotides, the CDR3 is TGTGCCAGCAGCTCACTAGACAGGCCTATTGATAACACCTTC. Its protein is CASSSLDRPIDNTF.